The sequence of this T cell receptor beta chain was determined in a study of metastatic and nonmetastatic thyroid tumors. Study summary: A comparison of repertoires was made across blood and tumor or nodule tissue from malignant and benign thyroid patients.

The CDR3 runs 14 residues. Trimming took 6 bases from V and 3 from J, leaving 12 bases between them. Germline V gene data show CDR1 as MNHNS and CDR2 as SASEGT. Study observations and caveats: When malignant thyroid tumors were compared with benign nodules, TCR beta diversity was reportedly significantly higher in the malignant tumors. This held in both blood and tumor samples.

Per the original methods: Using the CDR3 differences seen across clinicopathological groups, the authors built a distant-metastasis classifier for papillary thyroid cancer, which was meant to discriminate distant-metastatic patients. TCRdb called clones again from the PCR reads with MiXCR. The V and J calls come from TCRdb's annotation, not from the publication. This repertoire shows 20,000 to 25,000 clones, approximately 20% found once; its top ten account for 25% to 35%. Patients had received no treatment of any kind before thyroid surgery. In the case of this clone: The target antigen is unknown.

The specimen was blood. The sequence was obtained from a female donor with papillary thyroid cancer or a benign thyroid nodule (not recorded which). Some clones in this sample may be carry-over from other donors' samples. J is TRBJ1-5 and V is TRBV6-1, with D unclear. CDR3 in amino acids: CASRPTLYNQPQHF. As DNA, the CDR3 is TGTGCCAGCAGACCGACATTGTACAATCAGCCCCAGCATTTT.